Each of the 27 T cell receptor beta chains below was sequenced from the same sample in a study of brain T cells in children with intractable seizures. Clones were read by immunoSEQ multiplex PCR, and TCRdb kept only the in-frame ones, dropping some. Here the sample spans tens of thousands of clones, about 92% being singletons. Sample: peripheral blood, taken at surgery. The receptors shown here come from a boy under three years old with tuberous sclerosis and intractable seizures.

The chain uses TRBV9 and TRBJ2-3; 8 nucleotides line up with TRBD2. The germline CDR1 and CDR2 sequences are SGDLS and YYNGEE. V trimming: 4 bases; J trimming: 4 bases; junction bases outside the gene matches: 5. This CDR3 spans 14 amino acids. The DNA for the CDR3 is TGTGCCAGCAGCTCCGGGAGGGAGGCAGATACGCAGTATTTT. Protein: CASSSGREADTQYF.

The chain has TRBV25-1 and TRBJ1-1, with a possible D match to TRBD1 (5 bases). Trimming stripped 3 bases from V and 7 bases from J, with 21 bases between. CDR1 is MGHDK and CDR2 is SYGVNS in the germline V gene. The CDR3 covers 16 residues. CDR3 bases: TGTGCCAGCAGTGATCAGGAGACTCTACAGGTCGGTGAAGCTTTCTTT. This encodes CASSDQETLQVGEAFF. The complete variable domain, with remaining parts taken from reference TRBV25-1 and TRBJ1-1, reads EADIYQTPRYLVIGTGKKITLECSQTMGHDKMYWYQQDPGMELHLIHYSYGVNSTEKGDLSSESTVSRIRTEHFPLTLESARPSHTSQYLCASSDQETLQVGEAFFGQGTRLTVV.

The chain joins TRBV9 to TRBJ2-2, with D maybe TRBD2 (7 bases). Germline V gene sequence: CDR1 SGDLS, CDR2 YYNGEE. Trimming shortened V by 3 bases and J by 0 bases, and 18 bases separated the two germline ends. CDR3 length: 18 amino acids. Written as DNA, the CDR3 is TGTGCCAGCAGCGGTTACGGGGGGCTAAAGGCGAACACCGGGGAGCTGTTTTTT. Translated, it gives CASSGYGGLKANTGELFF.

This chain uses TRBV29-1 with TRBJ2-3; TRBD2 is a possible D gene (6 bases). V shed 8 bases and J shed 6 bases, with 27 bases lying between them. The CDR3 totals 16 residues. Germline V lookup: CDR1 SQVTM, CDR2 ANQGSEA. The CDR3 region is CSSSPEEGRTEDTQYF. The CDR3 nucleotides read TGCAGCTCCTCACCCGAGGAGGGTCGGACCGAGGATACGCAGTATTTT.

The J gene is TRBJ1-3, the V gene TRBV28, with 7 bases identical to TRBD1. Germline CDR1 and CDR2: MDHEN and SYDVKM. V lost 3 bases, J lost 7 bases, and 6 bases stayed unmatched. The CDR3 runs 14 residues. The CDR3 here is CASSLDRLYNTIYF. In DNA form, the CDR3 reads TGTGCCAGCAGTTTGGACAGGTTGTACAACACCATATATTTT.

The CDR3 nucleotides read TGTGCCAGCAGCCATTCGGACAGGGCGGTCTATGGCTACACCTTC. Translated: CASSHSDRAVYGYTF. The J gene is TRBJ1-2, the V gene TRBV3-1 (or the pseudogene TRBV3-2), with 8 bases identical to TRBD1. V gave up 3 bases and J gave up 4 bases; unmatched junction bases: 7. CDR3 length equals 15 residues. Germline V gene lookup returns CDR1 LGHDT and CDR2 YNNKEL (reference sequence).

The chain joins TRBV27 to TRBJ2-1, with 9 bases aligning to TRBD2. CDR1 is MNHEY, CDR2 SMNVEV, per germline (reference sequence). The junction had 25 bases not matched to a gene; V was cut back by 5 bases and J by 2 bases. This CDR3 region has 22 residues. The CDR3 nucleotides read TGTGCCAGCAGTCCCCCCCCGCAGTCACGGCTAGCGGGACTGAAAGCCTACAATGAGCAGTTCTTC. This encodes CASSPPPQSRLAGLKAYNEQFF.

The chain employs TRBV18 and TRBJ2-5; D is unresolved. Germline CDR1 is KGHSH and CDR2 is LQKENI. The V end was cut by 0 bases, the J end by 2 bases, with 4 bases between. This CDR3 spans 13 amino acids. In DNA form, the CDR3 reads TGTGCCAGCTCACCACCGGGGCAAGAGACCCAGTACTTC. It specifies CASSPPGQETQYF.

V gene TRBV19 combines with J gene TRBJ1-2; perhaps TRBD1 as D (6 bases). The CDR3 has 16 residues. Looked up from germline, CDR1 is LNHDA and CDR2 is SQIVND (reference sequence). Trimming cost V 1 base and J 4 bases, with 16 bases left between them. CDR3 sequence reads: CASSIAGGAFVYGYTF. CDR3 sequence (DNA): TGTGCCAGTAGTATAGCGGGGGGCGCCTTTGTCTATGGCTACACCTTC.

The CDR3 DNA sequence: TGTGCCAGCAGTTTTGTCAGGTCCCACTCTGGAAACACCATATATTTT. It translates to CASSFVRSHSGNTIYF. The genes are TRBV27 and TRBJ1-3; D is ambiguous. Germline lookup yields CDR1 MNHEY and CDR2 SMNVEV (reference sequence). The CDR3 is made up of 16 amino acids. Trimming stripped 3 bases from V and 0 bases from J, with 12 bases between.

Remarks on this clone: Other DNA sequences in the sample encode the same CDR3. The genes are TRBV13 and TRBJ1-3; D is undetermined. Germline-derived CDR1 and CDR2 are PRHDT and FYEKMQ (reference sequence). The germline V and J ends were trimmed by 0 bases and 4 bases, with 4 bases remaining between them. This CDR3 contains 13 residues. The DNA of the CDR3 is TGTGCCAGCAGCTTAGGGGTGGGAAACACCATATATTTT. It translates to CASSLGVGNTIYF.

The chain couples TRBV10-3 to TRBJ1-2; 10 bases agree with TRBD1. V was pared by 6 bases and J by 3 bases, with 4 bases of the junction left unmatched. CDR3 length equals 14 residues. Germline lookup yields CDR1 ENHRY and CDR2 SYGVKD. CDR3 sequence: CAIRETGGDYGYTF. DNA for the CDR3: TGTGCCATCAGGGAGACAGGGGGCGACTATGGCTACACCTTC.

The chain has TRBV7-8 and TRBJ2-1, with D maybe TRBD1 (6 bases). The V gene's germline CDR1 is SGHVS and CDR2 FQNEAQ. The length of the CDR3 is 15 residues. V was shortened by 4 bases and J by 10 bases, with 20 bases between the two germline ends. The CDR3: CASSSGAPGGMEQFF. In DNA, the CDR3 is TGTGCCAGCAGCTCAGGGGCGCCGGGTGGTATGGAGCAGTTCTTC.

The rearrangement uses TRBV5-4 and TRBJ2-1; D remains ambiguous. The germline V gene has CDR1 SGHNT and CDR2 YYREEE (reference sequence). V was trimmed by 2 bases and J by 8 bases, leaving 17 bases between them. The CDR3 covers 15 residues. DNA for the CDR3: TGTGCCAGCAGCTTAGACTCCCATCCGGCGGATGAGCAGTTCTTC. This encodes CASSLDSHPADEQFF.

This clone was picked up one time. V usage is TRBV7-9 and J usage is TRBJ1-2; 8 nucleotides align to TRBD1. This CDR3 is built from 14 residues. Germline CDR1 reads SEHNR; CDR2 reads FQNEAQ (reference sequence). The junction had 6 bases not matched to a gene; V was cut back by 3 bases and J by 6 bases. The CDR3 DNA follows: TGTGCCAGCAGCTTTACGACAGGGGATAATGGCTACACCTTC. It is translated as CASSFTTGDNGYTF.

The genes are TRBV6-1 and TRBJ1-2, with 7 bases that match TRBD1. V was pared by 2 bases and J by 4 bases, with 7 bases of the junction left unmatched. This CDR3 has 15 residues. Germline values: CDR1 MNHNS, CDR2 SASEGT. CDR3 residues: CASSEIEGAVYGYTF. In nucleotides, the CDR3 is TGTGCCAGCAGTGAAATAGAGGGGGCGGTCTATGGCTACACCTTC.

The chain couples TRBV11-2 to TRBJ1-6; TRBD1 matches 9 bases. V trimming: 2 bases; J trimming: 9 bases; junction bases outside the gene matches: 11. From germline, CDR1 is SGHAT and CDR2 FQNNGV. CDR3 length: 17 residues. The CDR3 loop is CASSLFLPGQGRSPLHF. For the CDR3, the DNA is TGTGCCAGCAGCTTATTCCTCCCGGGACAGGGACGTTCACCCCTCCACTTT.

The chain couples TRBV9 to TRBJ2-3; TRBD2 matches 9 bases. This CDR3 is 16 amino acids long. Trimming removed 4 bases from V and 4 bases from J; junction bases left unmatched: 10. Germline assignment: CDR1 SGDLS and CDR2 YYNGEE. Written as DNA, the CDR3 is TGTGCCAGCAGCCCTGTTAGCGGGGGCTTCCCAGATACGCAGTATTTT. Its translation: CASSPVSGGFPDTQYF.

The chain joins TRBV10-2 to TRBJ2-2; D remains ambiguous. V lost 6 bases to trimming and J lost 8 bases, with 31 bases between them. This CDR3 spans 19 amino acids. Germline lookup yields CDR1 WSHSY and CDR2 SAAADI. The CDR3: CASRPPGPYPGLGPGELFF. Written as DNA, the CDR3 is TGCGCCAGCAGGCCCCCGGGCCCCTACCCTGGTCTCGGTCCGGGGGAGCTGTTTTTT.

The rearrangement joins TRBV21-1 to TRBJ2-5; TRBD1, the D gene given by the table, was not confirmed from the DNA. TRBV21-1 is a pseudogene locus. This CDR3 is built from 12 residues. Written as DNA, the CDR3 is TGTGCCAGCAGCAAAGGGGGCGAGACCCAGTACTTC. This encodes CASSKGGETQYF.

The chain is built from TRBV5-4 and TRBJ2-3; tentative D call: TRBD2 (6 bases). This CDR3 comprises 15 residues. V was pared by 4 bases and J by 0 bases, with 12 bases between. The germline CDR1 and CDR2 sequences are SGHNT and YYREEE (reference sequence). Here the CDR3 reads CASSLRRGSTDTQYF. CDR3 DNA sequence: TGTGCCAGCAGCCTGAGGCGGGGAAGCACAGATACGCAGTATTTT.

The V and J genes are TRBV9 and TRBJ2-3; 13 nucleotides match TRBD2. The CDR3 sequence is 20 residues long. Germline-derived CDR1 and CDR2 are SGDLS and YYNGEE. J was trimmed by 5 bases and V by 0 bases; bases with no gene match: 15. This CDR3 is CASSVDGGLAGLRVGDTQYF. The DNA of the CDR3 is TGTGCCAGCAGCGTAGACGGGGGACTAGCGGGGCTCCGGGTGGGAGATACGCAGTATTTT.

The chain employs TRBV5-4 and TRBJ1-3; D remains unclear. V was clipped by 0 bases and J by 0 bases, with 10 bases between them. This CDR3 spans 16 amino acids. Germline lookup yields CDR1 SGHNT and CDR2 YYREEE (reference sequence). The DNA of the CDR3 is TGTGCCAGCAGCTTGGAAGGGTCACGCTCTGGAAACACCATATATTTT. Encoded protein: CASSLEGSRSGNTIYF.

The rearrangement links TRBV7-9 to TRBJ2-1; D not resolved. This CDR3 has 16 amino acids. V lost 1 base, J lost 1 base, and 11 bases lay in between. The germline V gene encodes CDR1 SEHNR and CDR2 FQNEAQ (reference sequence). This CDR3 is CASSLGSGVSYNEQFF. For the CDR3, the DNA is TGTGCCAGCAGCTTAGGGTCAGGCGTTTCCTACAATGAGCAGTTCTTC.

This chain connects TRBV2 to TRBJ1-3; D ambiguous. CDR1 SNHLY and CDR2 FYNNEI come from the germline V gene. The CDR3 loop spans 14 amino acids. V dropped 10 bases and J dropped 0 bases, with 13 bases sitting between them. The CDR3 here is CATEITSSGNTIYF. The DNA of the CDR3 is TGTGCCACCGAGATAACGAGCTCTGGAAACACCATATATTTT.

The chain combines TRBV6-2 or TRBV6-3 with TRBJ2-1, with 8 positions matching TRBD2. J gave up 0 bases and V 4 bases, and 14 bases lay outside the gene matches. Per germline, CDR1 MNHEY and CDR2 SVGEGT. CDR3 length: 19 residues. The CDR3 sequence: CASSLLLAGGPSSYNEQFF. The CDR3 DNA is TGTGCCAGCAGTTTGCTTTTGGCGGGGGGCCCTAGCTCCTACAATGAGCAGTTCTTC.

Here the CDR3 reads CASSQDRQGPSGANVLTF. The CDR3 DNA reads TGTGCCAGCAGCCAAGACCGACAGGGGCCCTCTGGGGCCAACGTCCTGACTTTC. The V call is TRBV4-2, the J call TRBJ2-6, with 8 bases that match TRBD1. CDR3 size: 18 residues. CDR1 is LGHNA, CDR2 YNFKEQ, per germline. J lost 0 bases, V lost 0 bases, and 4 bases had no gene match.